The clone carrying this T cell receptor (beta chain) was counted only a few times. Without the conserved terminal phenylalanine or tryptophan, this CDR3 likely stems from a read error. It is unclear where the CDR3 begins or ends on the DNA, so no DNA is shown, and the CDR3 is as TCRdb lists it. The V gene's germline CDR1 is MNHEY and CDR2 SVGAGI. The CDR3 is 12 residues long, counting both termini. This sample is part of a study of CD4 and CD8 cells across lung adenocarcinoma regions. TCRdb re-called the PCR reads with MiXCR, one entry per CDR3 protein. The repertoire has 11,000 or so distinct CDR3 sequences, approximately 53% of them found once; the top ten carry 30% to 40%. Samples came from patients with localized non-small cell lung adenocarcinoma.

The sequence derives from a female donor with lung adenocarcinoma. The CD4 and CD8 labels of this study may be unreliable. The sample was CD8+ T cells from the center of a lung tumor. The gene calls are TRBV6-5 and TRBJ2-1; the listed D gene, TRBD2, was not tested against the DNA. This CDR3 reads CASSIPHRTSGR.